This T cell receptor beta chain was sequenced in a study of T-cell reconstitution after alpha-beta-depleted transplantation in children. This clonotype was recorded many times. Germline loops: CDR1 SEHNR, CDR2 FQNEAQ (reference sequence). CDR3 size: 13 residues. Trimming removed 2 bases from V and 6 bases from J, with 7 bases in between. Preparation of the TCRbeta library involved a method that used unique molecular identifiers. MiXCR was run by TCRdb on the PCR reads, yielding one entry per CDR3 protein. The sample shows approximately 83,000 distinct CDR3 sequences, approximately 12% of them seen only once.

This receptor was taken from a human donor who donated a stem cell graft to a child with inherited bone marrow failure. This specimen consisted of PBMCs from the stem cell graft donor, obtained from the stem cell graft. V usage is TRBV7-9 and J usage is TRBJ2-2; unclear D gene. The CDR3 sequence is CASSLLLAGELFF. CDR3 nucleotides: TGTGCCAGCAGCTTACTATTAGCCGGGGAGCTGTTTTTT.